This T cell receptor beta chain was found in a study of regulatory T cells in long-lasting Graves disease. Study as a whole: Those with persistent Graves' disease had received antithyroid drugs for over 5 years with positive TSH receptor antibodies.

The CDR3 loop spans 15 amino acids. V dropped 4 bases and J dropped 2 bases, with 14 bases sitting between them. From germline, CDR1 is SGHAT and CDR2 FQNNGV. This clonotype was seen many times. Its antigen is unknown. Assembly of TCR beta libraries relied on iRepertoire HTBI primers together with Arm-PCR of CDR3 regions. TCRdb reanalysed the multiplex PCR reads using MiXCR and keeps one entry per CDR3 protein. The sample has about 470,000 distinct CDR3 sequences, roughly 20% seen once. Stated time point: persistent/refractory GD, antithyroid drugs over 5 years with positive TRAb. Isolated PBMC RNA provided the starting material for the TCR library. Patients were enrolled at an endocrinology department in Xi'an, China. Findings and limits, study-wide: Favored gene segments in persistent disease were TRBV28, TRBJ1-2 and TRBJ2-5. Among the persistent patients, 2,500 to 3,000 public clonotypes were shared, more than the 966 shared among new patients.

This chain links TRBV11-2 with TRBJ1-2, with D possibly matching TRBD1 (5 bases). Specimen: peripheral blood mononuclear cells (PBMCs), collected when the disease was refractory, from a patient treated with antithyroid drugs. The source is a female donor with Graves disease. The CDR3 reads CASSSPRQINYGYTF. Written as DNA, the CDR3 is TGTGCCAGCAGCTCACCCCGACAGATCAACTATGGCTACACCTTC.